This T cell receptor beta chain was documented in a study of OX40 agonist ivuxolimab in advanced cancers. The CDR3 loop spans 16 amino acids. Germline V gene data show CDR1 as MGHRA and CDR2 as YSYEKL. Trimming pared 0 bases from V and 3 bases from J, leaving 15 bases between. Profiled with immunoSEQ multiplex PCR; TCRdb holds only in-frame clones, not every one. The sample shows tens of thousands of clones, about 94% of them seen only once. The V call is TRBV4-1, the J call TRBJ2-7, with unresolved D. This TCR came from an adult with an advanced solid tumor such as melanoma, head and neck, liver or kidney cancer. The material sequenced was CD4+ or CD8+ T cells sorted from blood, taken in a trial of the OX40 agonist ivuxolimab. CDR3 DNA: TGCGCCAGCAGCCAAGATGTGGCAGAGAGTTTCTACGAGCAGTACTTC. As protein: CASSQDVAESFYEQYF.